This TCR beta chain was recorded in a study of human T cells and chemical hapten exposure. The overall study: Scalp application of diphenylcyclopropenone was performed weekly in patients across the entire approximately 23-week study. The study's findings and limits: Expanded TCRs were compared with controls, and the expanded TCRs formed significantly more large CDR3 similarity clusters.

Regarding time point: patch test 2, 6 weeks after DPC sensitization. Treatment defined: therapeutic diphenylcyclopropenone sensitization with weekly scalp DPC. A few counts support this clonotype. Its cognate antigen is unknown. The germline V gene encodes CDR1 MDHEN and CDR2 SYDVKM. Trimming took off 7 bases at V and 5 bases at J, with 14 bases between the two ends. The CDR3 is 13 amino acids. Original analysis: Across samples, TCR counts had a median of about 88,000 and ranged from about 23,224 to 700,000. MiXCR was run by TCRdb on the RACE reads, yielding one entry per CDR3 protein. These V and J calls rely on TCRdb rather than the paper's analysis. The sample records about 54,000 distinct CDR3 sequences, 8.5% to 10% being singletons.

This TCR was sampled from a woman aged 45 to 65 with alopecia areata. Some clones in this sample may be carry-over from other donors' samples. The chain joins TRBV28 to TRBJ2-5, with D perhaps TRBD2 (7 bases). The starting material was whole blood, obtained in connection with sensitization to the hapten diphenylcyclopropenone (DPC). The CDR3 nucleotides read TGTGCCAGCAATCGGCGGGGGCTGGAGACCCAGTACTTC. It is translated as CASNRRGLETQYF.